One and the same sample provided the 28 T cell receptor beta chains below, sequenced in a study of CD8+ T cells in alopecia areata. Sequencing templates came from extracted RNA that was reverse transcribed into cDNA. Sequencing used immunoSEQ multiplex PCR; TCRdb keeps in-frame clones, though not all of them. Counted here are about 200,000 clones, around three fifths occurring once; the ten biggest clones make up approximately 1.4%. The treatment was: oral pan-JAK inhibitor, 5-10 mg twice daily. The sample consisted of CD4+ T cells sorted from blood, taken around week 49, from a patient treated with tofacitinib. The receptors stem from a human donor with alopecia areata.

Comment on this clone: At the DNA level, this CDR3 is encoded by other sequences in the same sample as well. The V call is TRBV29-1, the J call TRBJ1-2; D not certain. Trimming pared 4 bases from V and 5 bases from J, leaving 11 bases between. CDR1 SQVTM and CDR2 ANQGSEA come from the germline V gene. This CDR3 has 12 amino acids. The CDR3 coding sequence is TGCAGCGTTGGTGGCGGAACGTATGGCTACACCTTC. It translates to CSVGGGTYGYTF.

This chain joins TRBV2 and TRBJ1-6; TRBD1 might be the D (6 bases). Germline V lookup: CDR1 SNHLY, CDR2 FYNNEI. The CDR3 extends over 13 amino acids. The V end lost 7 bases, the J end lost 7 bases, and 11 bases lay between the germline ends. The CDR3 DNA reads TGTGCCAGCAAGGACAGCTCCAATTCACCCCTCCACTTT. This encodes CASKDSSNSPLHF.

V and J are TRBV5-6 and TRBJ1-1, with a tentative D call TRBD1 (5 bases). Trimming removed 1 base from V and 8 bases from J, with 12 bases in between. Germline CDR1 and CDR2: SGHDT and YYEEEE. The CDR3 consists of 13 residues. For the CDR3, the DNA is TGTGCCAGCAGCTTGTCTCGGGACCGCGAAGCTTTCTTT. As protein: CASSLSRDREAFF. Looking up the rest from reference TRBV5-6 and TRBJ1-1 gives the full variable domain: DAGVTQSPTHLIKTRGQQVTLRCSPKSGHDTVSWYQQALGQGPQFIFQYYEEEERQRGNFPDRFSGHQFPNYSSELNVNALLLGDSALYLCASSLSRDREAFFGQGTRLTVV.

This clone has a handful of counts. The chain uses TRBV5-4 and TRBJ2-1; D uncertain. V dropped 4 bases and J dropped 5 bases, with 10 bases sitting between them. Per the germline V gene, CDR1 is SGHNT and CDR2 is YYREEE (reference sequence). The CDR3 length is 13 residues. Here the CDR3 reads CASSPQPNNEQFF. CDR3 DNA sequence: TGTGCCAGCAGCCCGCAACCGAACAATGAGCAGTTCTTC. Variable domain in full (rest from reference TRBV5-4 and TRBJ2-1): ETGVTQSPTHLIKTRGQQVTLRCSSQSGHNTVSWYQQALGQGPQFIFQYYREEENGRGNFPPRFSGLQFPNYSSELNVNALELDDSALYLCASSPQPNNEQFFGPGTRLTVL.

This clone came up once. The sample holds other DNA sequences that translate to the same CDR3. This chain joins TRBV2 and TRBJ2-3; TRBD2 matches 12 bases. Germline V gene data show CDR1 as SNHLY and CDR2 as FYNNEI. With V trimmed by 8 bases and J by 3 bases, 0 bases remained unmatched. This CDR3 is built from 13 residues. CDR3 coding DNA: TGTGCCAGCGGACTAGCGGGGACAGATACGCAGTATTTT. This codes for CASGLAGTDTQYF.

The genes are TRBV15 and TRBJ1-1; tentatively, D is TRBD1 (5 bases). Trimming cost V 3 bases and J 3 bases, with 17 bases left between them. This CDR3 is 16 amino acids long. From germline, CDR1 is LNHNV and CDR2 YYDKDF (reference sequence). The CDR3 coding sequence is TGTGCCACCAGCAGGGGGGGAGGTATCGGGCACACTGAAGCTTTCTTT. It yields the protein CATSRGGGIGHTEAFF.

The V gene is TRBV29-1, the J gene TRBJ2-1, with 9 bases aligning to TRBD2. Germline V CDR1 and CDR2: SQVTM, ANQGSEA. The CDR3 runs 14 residues. The V gene end was trimmed by 3 bases and the J gene end by 3 bases; junction bases not matched to a gene: 3. The CDR3 region is CSVDASGIYNEQFF. DNA of the CDR3: TGCAGCGTTGACGCTAGCGGGATCTACAATGAGCAGTTCTTC.

This sequence joins TRBV5-1 and TRBJ2-7; tentatively, D is TRBD1 (6 bases). From germline, CDR1 is SGHRS and CDR2 YFSETQ. The CDR3 has 13 amino acids. V gave up 0 bases and J gave up 5 bases, with 9 bases separating them. CDR3 protein: CASSLVQGHEQYF. The CDR3 DNA reads as TGCGCCAGCAGCTTGGTACAGGGTCACGAGCAGTACTTC. Based on the CDR3 plus reference TRBV5-1 and TRBJ2-7, the full variable domain is KAGVTQTPRYLIKTRGQQVTLSCSPISGHRSVSWYQQTPGQGLQFLFEYFSETQRNKGNFPGRFSGRQFSNSRSEMNVSTLELGDSALYLCASSLVQGHEQYFGPGTRLTVT.

The gene calls are TRBV11-2 and TRBJ1-2; D is possibly TRBD1 (6 bases). CDR3 length: 14 residues. Between the trimmed V and J ends, which lost 4 bases and 2 bases, there was a span of 11 bases. Per germline, CDR1 SGHAT and CDR2 FQNNGV. CDR3 DNA sequence: TGTGCCAGCAGCTCAGCGGACAGAAACTATGGCTACACCTTC. It codes for CASSSADRNYGYTF.

In this sample, this clone turned up once. V and J are TRBV25-1 and TRBJ1-2; D unresolved. The V end lost 8 bases, the J end lost 3 bases, and 10 bases lay between the germline ends. The CDR3 totals 12 residues. Germline values: CDR1 MGHDK, CDR2 SYGVNS. The CDR3 spells CASGDFYYGYTF. CDR3 coding DNA: TGTGCCAGCGGAGACTTCTACTATGGCTACACCTTC.

This clone was detected many times. Within the sample, other DNA sequences also encode this same CDR3. The chain links TRBV25-1 to TRBJ2-7, with TRBD1 matching 7 bases. The V gene's germline CDR1 is MGHDK and CDR2 SYGVNS. This CDR3 comprises 14 residues. J was trimmed by 4 bases and V by 2 bases; bases with no gene match: 5. The DNA for the CDR3 is TGTGCCAGCAGTGAAACAGGGGTGTTATACGAGCAGTACTTC. This codes for CASSETGVLYEQYF.

About this clone itself: Other nucleotide sequences from this sample produce the same CDR3. The chain combines TRBV20-1 with TRBJ2-5, with unresolved D. V lost 6 bases to trimming and J lost 5 bases, with 10 bases between them. CDR3 size: 11 residues. Germline values: CDR1 DFQATT, CDR2 SNEGSKA (reference sequence). The CDR3 region is CSAPLGETQYF. DNA of the CDR3: TGCAGTGCCCCCTTGGGGGAGACCCAGTACTTC.

The V and J genes are TRBV6-1 and TRBJ2-1, with a weak D call TRBD1 (5 bases). V lost 2 bases and J lost 10, with 12 bases in between. Germline-derived CDR1 and CDR2 are MNHNS and SASEGT. This CDR3 is built from 13 residues. CDR3 coding DNA: TGTGCCAGCAGTGAAACTGCCAGGGTAGAGCAGTTCTTC. Translating it yields CASSETARVEQFF.

The chain couples TRBV25-1 to TRBJ1-2; D gene unclear. In germline, CDR1 is MGHDK, CDR2 SYGVNS. CDR3 length equals 12 residues. Between the trimmed V and J ends, which lost 4 bases and 8 bases, there was a span of 11 bases. The CDR3 region has the DNA TGTGCCAGCAGTGTCGTTCCGGACGGCTACACCTTC. It codes for CASSVVPDGYTF.

This sequence joins TRBV15 and TRBJ2-2; D is uncertain. The ends were cut back, 4 bases at V and 5 bases at J, with 8 bases in the middle. CDR1 is LNHNV, CDR2 YYDKDF, per germline (reference sequence). The CDR3 covers 13 residues. Written as DNA, the CDR3 is TGTGCCACCAGCATACTCGGGACCGGGGAGCTGTTTTTT. As protein: CATSILGTGELFF.

V is TRBV29-1 and J is TRBJ2-1, with 10 bases identical to TRBD1. The V and J ends lost 3 bases and 4 bases, in that order; junction bases with no gene match: 3. The germline V gene encodes CDR1 SQVTM and CDR2 ANQGSEA. CDR3 length: 14 residues. CDR3 amino acids: CSVDVDRGYNEQFF. CDR3 coding DNA: TGCAGCGTTGATGTGGACAGGGGGTACAATGAGCAGTTCTTC.

Only a few counts were recorded for this clone. The V gene is TRBV4-3, the J gene TRBJ2-3; D may be TRBD1 (6 bases). The CDR3 sequence is 14 residues long. V was pared by 8 bases and J by 4 bases, with 16 bases between. CDR1 is LGHNA and CDR2 is YSLEER in the germline V gene. The CDR3 nucleotides read TGCGCCAGCGGGGACACAGGGTATGCAGATACGCAGTATTTT. Amino acid sequence: CASGDTGYADTQYF.

V is TRBV12-5 and J is TRBJ2-7; D is perhaps TRBD2 (5 bases). The CDR3 has 15 residues. Germline lookup yields CDR1 LGHNT and CDR2 FRNRAP. V was shortened by 2 bases and J by 2 bases, with 13 bases between the two germline ends. CDR3 residues: CASGLRFRGTYEQYF. CDR3 nucleotides: TGTGCTAGTGGTTTGCGGTTCCGGGGAACCTACGAGCAGTACTTC.

The chain links TRBV27 to TRBJ2-1, with no clear D. V lost 0 bases to trimming and J lost 7 bases, with 13 bases between them. Germline V gene lookup returns CDR1 MNHEY and CDR2 SMNVEV (reference sequence). This CDR3 has 15 residues. The CDR3 bases are TGTGCCAGCAGTTTATCGCTAGGGCCTCGGAATGAGCAGTTCTTC. It yields the protein CASSLSLGPRNEQFF.

The J gene is TRBJ2-3, the V gene TRBV7-2; D gene ambiguous. The V end was cut by 4 bases, the J end by 2 bases, with 13 bases between. This CDR3 is 15 amino acids long. Germline V lookup: CDR1 SGHTA, CDR2 FQGNSA. CDR3 in amino acids: CASSSIGKNTDTQYF. The CDR3 bases are TGTGCCAGCAGCTCGATAGGAAAGAACACAGATACGCAGTATTTT.

Only a few counts were recorded for this clone. V is TRBV6-5 and J is TRBJ2-4; a weak D match, TRBD1 (6 bases). CDR1 and CDR2 (germline): MNHEY, SVGAGI. There are 13 residues in the CDR3. V was shortened by 4 bases and J by 10 bases, with 14 bases between the two germline ends. The CDR3 here is CASSSSNRDIQYF. DNA for the CDR3: TGTGCCAGCAGTTCGAGCAACAGGGATATTCAGTACTTC.

The rearrangement uses TRBV15 and TRBJ1-5; TRBD1 might be the D (5 bases). The CDR3 covers 15 residues. Deletions cut 2 bases from V and 3 bases from J, with 11 bases between. Germline V gene sequence: CDR1 LNHNV, CDR2 YYDKDF (reference sequence). The CDR3, as DNA: TGTGCCACCAGCAGAATCCAGGGCCCCAATCAGCCCCAGCATTTT. It specifies CATSRIQGPNQPQHF.

The chain combines TRBV19 with TRBJ1-1; D is uncertain. CDR3 length: 11 amino acids. CDR1 LNHDA and CDR2 SQIVND come from the germline V gene (reference sequence). The V gene lost 7 bases and the J gene lost 5 bases, with 8 bases spanning the gap. The CDR3: CASNGRTEAFF. CDR3 bases: TGTGCCAGTAACGGGCGGACTGAAGCTTTCTTT. The whole variable domain, filled in from reference TRBV19 and TRBJ1-1, reads DGGITQSPKYLFRKEGQNVTLSCEQNLNHDAMYWYRQDPGQGLRLIYYSQIVNDFQKGDIAEGYSVSREKKESFPLTVTSAQKNPTAFYLCASNGRTEAFFGQGTRLTVV.

V usage is TRBV6-5 and J usage is TRBJ2-1; weak D call: TRBD1 (6 bases). The germline V gene encodes CDR1 MNHEY and CDR2 SVGAGI. V was cut by 0 bases and J by 5 bases, with 11 bases left in between. CDR3 size: 15 residues. DNA for the CDR3: TGTGCCAGCAGTTACTCGGGGGCAGGGGACAATGAGCAGTTCTTC. It translates to CASSYSGAGDNEQFF.

Here the CDR3 reads CASRRTGDAYEQYF. The CDR3 region has the DNA TGTGCCAGCAGGCGGACAGGGGACGCCTACGAGCAGTACTTC. V is TRBV6-6 and J is TRBJ2-7, with 9 bases identical to TRBD1. The ends lost 6 bases at V and 2 bases at J; junction bases unmatched: 5. This CDR3 is 14 amino acids long. Germline-derived CDR1 and CDR2 are MNHNY and SVGAGI (reference sequence).

This chain connects TRBV28 to TRBJ1-2; tentative D call: TRBD1 (5 bases). The CDR3 loop spans 13 amino acids. The V end lost 7 bases, the J end lost 10 bases, and 19 bases lay between the germline ends. The germline V gene has CDR1 MDHEN and CDR2 SYDVKM. CDR3 residues: CASTPGTVNYYTF. Written as DNA, the CDR3 is TGTGCCAGCACCCCAGGGACGGTGAATTACTACACCTTC.

This clone was recorded a few times. The chain joins TRBV5-1 to TRBJ2-7, with D unclear. This CDR3 has 13 residues. Trimming removed 0 bases from V and 5 bases from J, with 9 bases in between. Germline values: CDR1 SGHRS, CDR2 YFSETQ. Here the CDR3 DNA reads TGCGCCAGCAGCTTGGCCGGGTTTCACGAGCAGTACTTC. Protein sequence: CASSLAGFHEQYF.

This clone has more than one count but fewer than ten. V gene TRBV6-1 combines with J gene TRBJ1-1; 7 nucleotides match TRBD1. Trimming removed 8 bases from V and 6 bases from J; junction bases left unmatched: 3. The CDR3 contains 11 residues. Germline CDR1 reads MNHNS; CDR2 reads SASEGT. Written as DNA, the CDR3 is TGTGCCAGCGATCAGGGGGCTGAAGCTTTCTTT. Translation gives CASDQGAEAFF.